This T cell receptor (beta chain) was captured by sequencing in a study of blood T cells in healthy people across ages. About the study: Template switching caught about one barcoded beta molecule for each two T cells.

Each donor's blood draw was 7.5 to 10 milliliters of peripheral blood. There are a few counts of this clonotype. Germline V lookup: CDR1 DFQATT, CDR2 SNEGSKA (reference sequence). The CDR3 consists of 16 residues. The ends lost 0 bases at V and 3 bases at J; junction bases unmatched: 10. A second about 7 to 11 cycle PCR used barcoded and J-beta primers. TCRdb called the 5' RACE reads again in MiXCR, with one record for every CDR3 protein. Among around 1,700,000 distinct CDR3 sequences listed, 28% were seen once. The specimen sequenced was blood. The clonotype originates from a woman between 25 and 40 years old in good health. This chain connects TRBV20-1 to TRBJ1-1, with 7 positions matching TRBD1. The CDR3 is CSARDTTGRSDTEAFF. In nucleotides, the CDR3 is TGCAGTGCTAGAGATACGACAGGGAGGTCGGACACTGAAGCTTTCTTT.